This T cell receptor beta chain originates from a study of response to subunit inactivated influenza vaccine. General observations from the study: Each seasonal influenza vaccination, the authors suggested, recruits few new T cells.

V shed 3 bases and J shed 3 bases, with 12 bases lying between them. There are 14 residues in the CDR3. Germline lookup yields CDR1 ENHRY and CDR2 SYGVKD. A few counts support this clonotype. The antigen is unknown. TCRdb redid the calling of the RT-PCR reads with MiXCR, one entry per CDR3 protein. The sample holds about 780,000 distinct CDR3 sequences, about a fifth seen once. The rearrangement uses TRBV10-3 and TRBJ2-7, with D tentatively TRBD1 (6 bases). The sequence derives from a man in his fifties or sixties who received an inactivated influenza vaccine. Specimen: PBMCs from blood, collected more than 4 days after vaccination. CDR3 sequence (DNA): TGTGCCATCAGTGAACCGGGACATAACTACGAGCAGTACTTC. Translation: CAISEPGHNYEQYF.